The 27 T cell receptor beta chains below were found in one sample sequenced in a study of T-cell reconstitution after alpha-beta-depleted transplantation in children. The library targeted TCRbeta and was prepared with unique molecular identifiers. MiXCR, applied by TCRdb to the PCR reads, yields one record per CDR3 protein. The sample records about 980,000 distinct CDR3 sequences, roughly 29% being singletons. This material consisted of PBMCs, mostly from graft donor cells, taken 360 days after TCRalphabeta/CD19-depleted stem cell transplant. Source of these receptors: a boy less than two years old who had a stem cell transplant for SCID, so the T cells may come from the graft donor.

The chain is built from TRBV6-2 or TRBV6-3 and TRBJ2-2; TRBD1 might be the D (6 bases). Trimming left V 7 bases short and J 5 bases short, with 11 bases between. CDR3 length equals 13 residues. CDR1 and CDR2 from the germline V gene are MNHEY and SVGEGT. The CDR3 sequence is CASKGGWTGELFF. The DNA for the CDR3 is TGTGCCAGCAAAGGGGGTTGGACCGGGGAGCTGTTTTTT.

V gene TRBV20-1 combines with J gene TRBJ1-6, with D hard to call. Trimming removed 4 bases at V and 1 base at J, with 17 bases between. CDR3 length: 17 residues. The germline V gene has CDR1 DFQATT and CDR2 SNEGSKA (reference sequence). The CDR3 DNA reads TGCAGTGCTACAACGTCCTACCCGGGATCCTATAATTCACCCCTCCACTTT. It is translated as CSATTSYPGSYNSPLHF.

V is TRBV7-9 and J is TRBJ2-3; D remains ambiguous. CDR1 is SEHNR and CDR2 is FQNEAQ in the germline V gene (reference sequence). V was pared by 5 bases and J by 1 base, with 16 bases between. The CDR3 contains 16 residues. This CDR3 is CASSPITIEGTDTQYF. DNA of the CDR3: TGTGCCAGCAGCCCGATCACGATTGAGGGCACAGATACGCAGTATTTT.

CDR3 nucleotide sequence: TGTGCCAGCAGCCCGGGCGGGGGGCTGTACAATGAGCAGTTCTTC. The encoded protein is CASSPGGGLYNEQFF. The chain employs TRBV7-2 and TRBJ2-1; 8 bases line up with TRBD2. J gave up 4 bases and V 5 bases, and 7 bases lay outside the gene matches. This CDR3 is 15 amino acids long. Germline loops: CDR1 SGHTA, CDR2 FQGNSA.

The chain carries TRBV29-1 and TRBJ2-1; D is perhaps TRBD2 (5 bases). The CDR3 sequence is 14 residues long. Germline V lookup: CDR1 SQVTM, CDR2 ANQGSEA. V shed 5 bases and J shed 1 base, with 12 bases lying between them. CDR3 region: CSVLGVGSYNEQFF. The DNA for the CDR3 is TGCAGCGTTCTCGGGGTAGGATCCTACAATGAGCAGTTCTTC.

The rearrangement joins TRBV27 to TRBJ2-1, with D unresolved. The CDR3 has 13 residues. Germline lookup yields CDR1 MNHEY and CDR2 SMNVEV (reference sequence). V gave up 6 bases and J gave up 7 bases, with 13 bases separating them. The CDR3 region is CASRTDYSNEQFF. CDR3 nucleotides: TGTGCCAGCAGGACCGATTACTCGAATGAGCAGTTCTTC.

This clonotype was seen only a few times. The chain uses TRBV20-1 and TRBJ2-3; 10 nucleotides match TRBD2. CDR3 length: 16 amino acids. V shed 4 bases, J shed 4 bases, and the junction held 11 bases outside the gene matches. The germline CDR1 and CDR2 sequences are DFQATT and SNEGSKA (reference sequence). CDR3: CSAIRWLAGAPDTQYF. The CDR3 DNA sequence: TGCAGTGCTATACGTTGGCTAGCGGGGGCCCCAGATACGCAGTATTTT.

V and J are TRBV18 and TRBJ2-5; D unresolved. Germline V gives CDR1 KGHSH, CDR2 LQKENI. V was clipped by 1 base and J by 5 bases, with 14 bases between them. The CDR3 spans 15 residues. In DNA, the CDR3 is TGTGCCAGCTCACCACTCGAGACCCTTAAGGAGACCCAGTACTTC. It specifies CASSPLETLKETQYF.

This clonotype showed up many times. CDR3 residues: CASSPSGGLSTDTQYF. The CDR3 coding sequence is TGTGCCAGCAGCCCTAGCGGGGGCCTTAGCACAGATACGCAGTATTTT. The chain links TRBV9 to TRBJ2-3, with 10 positions matching TRBD2. This CDR3 is built from 16 residues. Trimming cost V 4 bases and J 0 bases; bases outside gene matches: 5. Germline loops: CDR1 SGDLS, CDR2 YYNGEE.

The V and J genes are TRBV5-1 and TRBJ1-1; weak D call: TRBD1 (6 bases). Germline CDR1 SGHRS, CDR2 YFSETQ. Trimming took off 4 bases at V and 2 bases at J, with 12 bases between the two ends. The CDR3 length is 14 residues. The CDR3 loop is CASSQTRGNTEAFF. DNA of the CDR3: TGCGCCAGCAGCCAGACCAGGGGAAACACTGAAGCTTTCTTT.

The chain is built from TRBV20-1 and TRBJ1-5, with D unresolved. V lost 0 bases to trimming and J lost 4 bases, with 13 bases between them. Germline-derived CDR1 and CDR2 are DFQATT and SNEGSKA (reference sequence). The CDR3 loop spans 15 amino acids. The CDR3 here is CSARDRAAWNQPQHF. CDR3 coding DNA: TGCAGTGCTAGAGATCGAGCCGCGTGGAATCAGCCCCAGCATTTT.

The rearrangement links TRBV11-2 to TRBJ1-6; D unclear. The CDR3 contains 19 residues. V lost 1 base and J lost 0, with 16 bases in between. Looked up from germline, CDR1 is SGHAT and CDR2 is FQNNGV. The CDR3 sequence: CASSLVVRPTSSYNSPLHF. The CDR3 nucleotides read TGTGCCAGCAGCTTAGTTGTACGGCCGACGAGCTCCTATAATTCACCCCTCCACTTT. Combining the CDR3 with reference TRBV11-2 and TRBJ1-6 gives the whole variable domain EAGVAQSPRYKIIEKRQSVAFWCNPISGHATLYWYQQILGQGPKLLIQFQNNGVVDDSQLPKDRFSAERLKGVDSTLKIQPAKLEDSAVYLCASSLVVRPTSSYNSPLHFGNGTRLTVT.

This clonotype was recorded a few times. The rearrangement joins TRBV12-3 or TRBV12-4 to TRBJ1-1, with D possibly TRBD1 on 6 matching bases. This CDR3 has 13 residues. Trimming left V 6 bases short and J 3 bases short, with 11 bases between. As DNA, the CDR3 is TGTGCCAGCAGCCAACAGGGTGACACTGAAGCTTTCTTT. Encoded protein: CASSQQGDTEAFF.

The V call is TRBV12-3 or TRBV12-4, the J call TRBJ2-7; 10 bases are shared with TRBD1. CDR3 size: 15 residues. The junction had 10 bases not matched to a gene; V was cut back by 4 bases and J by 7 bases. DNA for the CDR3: TGTGCCAGCAGTTCCGGACAGGGGGGAGTAGGAGAGCAGTACTTC. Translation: CASSSGQGGVGEQYF.

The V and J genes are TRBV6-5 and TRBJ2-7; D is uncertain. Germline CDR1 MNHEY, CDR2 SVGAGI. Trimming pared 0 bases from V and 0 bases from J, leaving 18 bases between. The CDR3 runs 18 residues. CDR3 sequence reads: CASSYSFTPQVASYEQYF. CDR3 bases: TGTGCCAGCAGTTACTCGTTTACCCCGCAAGTGGCCTCCTACGAGCAGTACTTC.

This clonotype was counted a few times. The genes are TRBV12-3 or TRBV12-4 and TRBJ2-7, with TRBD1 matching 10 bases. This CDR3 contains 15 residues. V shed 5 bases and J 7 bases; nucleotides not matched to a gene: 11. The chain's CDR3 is CASSTPGQGLREQYF. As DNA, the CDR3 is TGTGCCAGCAGTACCCCGGGACAGGGGTTGCGGGAGCAGTACTTC.

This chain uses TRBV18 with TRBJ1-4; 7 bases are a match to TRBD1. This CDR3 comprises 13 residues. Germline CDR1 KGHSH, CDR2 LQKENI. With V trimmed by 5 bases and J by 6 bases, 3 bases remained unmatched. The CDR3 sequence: CASSLQGHEKLFF. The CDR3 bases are TGTGCCAGCTCATTACAGGGGCATGAAAAACTGTTTTTT.

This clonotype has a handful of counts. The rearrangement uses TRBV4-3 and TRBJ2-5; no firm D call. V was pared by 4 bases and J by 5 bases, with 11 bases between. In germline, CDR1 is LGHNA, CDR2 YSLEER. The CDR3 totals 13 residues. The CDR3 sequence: CASSPLLRETQYF. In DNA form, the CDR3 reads TGCGCCAGCAGCCCCCTCCTTCGGGAGACCCAGTACTTC.

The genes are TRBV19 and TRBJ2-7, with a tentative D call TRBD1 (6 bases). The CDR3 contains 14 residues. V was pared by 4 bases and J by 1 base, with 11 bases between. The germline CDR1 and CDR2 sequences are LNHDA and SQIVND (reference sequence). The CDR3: CASSTTGLSYEQYF. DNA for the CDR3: TGTGCCAGTAGTACCACAGGGTTATCCTACGAGCAGTACTTC.

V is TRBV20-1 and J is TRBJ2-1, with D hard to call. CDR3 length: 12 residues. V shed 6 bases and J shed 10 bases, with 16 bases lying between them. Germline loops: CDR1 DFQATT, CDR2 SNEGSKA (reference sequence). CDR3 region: CSAIGVVREQFF. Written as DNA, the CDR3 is TGCAGTGCGATTGGTGTCGTACGGGAGCAGTTCTTC.

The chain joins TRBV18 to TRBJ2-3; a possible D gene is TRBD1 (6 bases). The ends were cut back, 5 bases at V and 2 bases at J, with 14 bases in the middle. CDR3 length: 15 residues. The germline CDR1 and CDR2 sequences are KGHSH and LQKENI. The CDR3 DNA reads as TGTGCCAGCTCAACCCGAACAGGGCACACAGATACGCAGTATTTT. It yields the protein CASSTRTGHTDTQYF.

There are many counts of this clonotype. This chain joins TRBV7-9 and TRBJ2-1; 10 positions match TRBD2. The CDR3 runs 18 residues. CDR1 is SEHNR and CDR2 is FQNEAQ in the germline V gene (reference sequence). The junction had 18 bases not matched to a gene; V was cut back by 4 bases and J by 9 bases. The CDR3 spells CASSSTTRASGSIGEQFF. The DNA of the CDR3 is TGTGCCAGCAGCTCGACAACCCGGGCTAGCGGGAGTATAGGTGAGCAGTTCTTC. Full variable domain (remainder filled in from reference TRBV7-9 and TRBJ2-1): DTGVSQNPRHKITKRGQNVTFRCDPISEHNRLYWYRQTLGQGPEFLTYFQNEAQLEKSRLLSDRFSAERPKGSFSTLEIQRTEQGDSAMYLCASSSTTRASGSIGEQFFGPGTRLTVL.

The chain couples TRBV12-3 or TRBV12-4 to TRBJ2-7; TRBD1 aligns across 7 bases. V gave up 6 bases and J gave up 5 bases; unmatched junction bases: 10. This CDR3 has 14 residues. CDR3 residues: CASSLRQGTDEQYF. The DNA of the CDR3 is TGTGCCAGCAGCCTACGACAGGGCACGGACGAGCAGTACTTC.

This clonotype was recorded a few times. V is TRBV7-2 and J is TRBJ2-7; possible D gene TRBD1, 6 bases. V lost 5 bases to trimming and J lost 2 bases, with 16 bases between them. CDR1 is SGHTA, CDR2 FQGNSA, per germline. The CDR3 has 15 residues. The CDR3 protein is CASSPQGSFPYEQYF. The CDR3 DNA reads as TGTGCCAGCAGCCCCCAGGGGTCCTTCCCCTACGAGCAGTACTTC. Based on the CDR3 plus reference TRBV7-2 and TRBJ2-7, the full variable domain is GAGVSQSPSNKVTEKGKDVELRCDPISGHTALYWYRQSLGQGLEFLIYFQGNSAPDKSGLPSDRFSAERTGGSVSTLTIQRTQQEDSAVYLCASSPQGSFPYEQYFGPGTRLTVT.

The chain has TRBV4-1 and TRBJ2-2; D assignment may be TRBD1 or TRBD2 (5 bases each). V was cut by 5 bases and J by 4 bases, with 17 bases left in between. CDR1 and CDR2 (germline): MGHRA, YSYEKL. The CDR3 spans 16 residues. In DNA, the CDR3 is TGCGCCAGCAGCTACACGGGACCCCGGGGCACCGGGGAGCTGTTTTTT. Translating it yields CASSYTGPRGTGELFF.

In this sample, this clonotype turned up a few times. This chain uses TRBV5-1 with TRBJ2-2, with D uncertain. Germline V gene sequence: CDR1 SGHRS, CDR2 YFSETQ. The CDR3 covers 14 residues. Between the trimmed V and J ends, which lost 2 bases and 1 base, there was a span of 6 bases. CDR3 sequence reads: CASSFKGNTGELFF. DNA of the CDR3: TGCGCCAGCAGCTTCAAGGGGAACACCGGGGAGCTGTTTTTT.

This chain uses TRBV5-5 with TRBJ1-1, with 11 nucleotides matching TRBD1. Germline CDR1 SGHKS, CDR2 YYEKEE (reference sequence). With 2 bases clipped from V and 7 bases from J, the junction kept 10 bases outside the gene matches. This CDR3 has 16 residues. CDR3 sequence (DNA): TGTGCCAGCAGCTTTCCCGGGACAGGGGGTAGAGGTGAAGCTTTCTTT. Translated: CASSFPGTGGRGEAFF.